A single sample is the source of the 4 T cell receptor beta chains below, sequenced in a study of CD8 T cells in ankylosing spondylitis. General study findings and limits: Seemingly distinctive of ankylosing spondylitis blood was a TCR beta motif formed by eight highly homologous variants.

No antigen has been identified for these receptors. One entry per CDR3 protein, called by TCRdb with MiXCR from the 5' RACE reads. Of roughly 470,000 distinct CDR3 sequences listed, 25% to 30% are singletons. Material: blood, either unsorted or a sorted T cell fraction (not recorded which). All receptors derive from a male donor with ankylosing spondylitis.

V usage is TRBV20-1 and J usage is TRBJ1-1, with D maybe TRBD1 (6 bases). CDR1 and CDR2 (germline): DFQATT, SNEGSKA (reference sequence). The V gene lost 5 bases and the J gene lost 2 bases, with 12 bases spanning the gap. The CDR3 spans 13 residues. The CDR3 nucleotides are TGCAGTGCTTTCGGACAGATCAACACTGAAGCTTTCTTT. Translation: CSAFGQINTEAFF.

The table lists this clonotype with a few counts. The rearrangement links TRBV11-3 to TRBJ2-7; D gene unclear. This CDR3 has 14 residues. CDR1 is SGHNT and CDR2 is YENEEA in the germline V gene. V was cut by 2 bases and J by 2 bases, with 10 bases left in between. The CDR3 reads CASSLTRWTYEQYV. In DNA form, the CDR3 reads TGTGCCAGCAGCTTAACCAGGTGGACCTACGAGCAGTACGTC.

In its sample, this clonotype was seen a few times. This chain joins TRBV5-1 and TRBJ2-3, with D possibly TRBD1 on 5 matching bases. There are 16 residues in the CDR3. Germline CDR1 reads SGHRS; CDR2 reads YFSETQ. Trimming removed 0 bases from V and 0 bases from J, with 11 bases in between. CDR3 residues: CASSLVPGFSTDTQYF. DNA of the CDR3: TGCGCCAGCAGCTTGGTCCCAGGGTTTAGCACAGATACGCAGTATTTT.

This clonotype was counted a single time. V and J are TRBV20-1 and TRBJ2-7; 8 positions agree with TRBD2. The CDR3 contains 14 residues. CDR1 is DFQATT and CDR2 is SNEGSKA in the germline V gene (reference sequence). V lost 1 base to trimming and J lost 2 bases; unmatched junction nucleotides: 4. The CDR3 here is CSARGVAGTYEQYF. The CDR3 nucleotides are TGCAGTGCTAGAGGGGTAGCGGGGACCTACGAGCAGTACTTC.